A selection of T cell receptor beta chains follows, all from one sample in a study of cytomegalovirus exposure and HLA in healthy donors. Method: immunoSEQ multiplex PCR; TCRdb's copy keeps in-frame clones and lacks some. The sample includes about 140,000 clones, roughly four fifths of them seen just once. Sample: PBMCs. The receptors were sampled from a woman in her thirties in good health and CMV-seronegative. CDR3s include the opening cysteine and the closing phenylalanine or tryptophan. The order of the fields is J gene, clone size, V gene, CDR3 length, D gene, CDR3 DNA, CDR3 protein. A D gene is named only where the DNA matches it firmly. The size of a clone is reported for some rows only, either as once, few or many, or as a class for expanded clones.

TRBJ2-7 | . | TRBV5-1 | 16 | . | TGCGCCAGCAGCCGAGATCGTCCGGGATCATCCTACGAGCAGTACTTC | CASSRDRPGSSYEQYF
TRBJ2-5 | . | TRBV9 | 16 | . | TGTGCCAGCAGCCCCTCCGGGGGGCGGGCCGAAGAGACCCAGTACTTC | CASSPSGGRAEETQYF
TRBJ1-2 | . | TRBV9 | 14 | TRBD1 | TGTGCCAGCAGCTTCACAGGGGACTCTTATGGCTACACCTTC | CASSFTGDSYGYTF
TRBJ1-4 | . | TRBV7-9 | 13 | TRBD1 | TGTGCCAGCCGACAGGGTTTAAGGGAAAAACTGTTTTTT | CASRQGLREKLFF
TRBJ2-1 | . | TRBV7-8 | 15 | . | TGTGCCAGCAGCTTAGTACCGGGGGACTACAATGAGCAGTTCTTC | CASSLVPGDYNEQFF
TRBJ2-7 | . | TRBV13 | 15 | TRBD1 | TGTGCCAGCAACCTCAGGGGGACCTCCGTGGGCGAGCAGTACTTC | CASNLRGTSVGEQYF
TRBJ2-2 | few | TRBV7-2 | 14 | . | TGTGCCAGCAGTCGACAGGTTAACACCGGGGAGCTGTTTTTT | CASSRQVNTGELFF
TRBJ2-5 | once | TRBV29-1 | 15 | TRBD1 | TGCAGCGTTGAAGGGGGACAGACCCTTCAAGAGACCCAGTACTTC | CSVEGGQTLQETQYF
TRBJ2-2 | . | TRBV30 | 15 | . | TGTGCCTGGAGTACACACACGGGGGACGGCGGGGAGCTGTTTTTT | CAWSTHTGDGGELFF
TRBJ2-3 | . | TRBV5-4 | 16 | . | TGTGCCAGCAGGTTCGGAGGGGGCCCCTTTGGGTCTACGCAGTATTTT | CASRFGGGPFGSTQYF
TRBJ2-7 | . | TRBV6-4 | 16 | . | TGTGCCAGCAGTGGGGCCCTACGGCGGGGAACCTACGAGCAGTACTTC | CASSGALRRGTYEQYF
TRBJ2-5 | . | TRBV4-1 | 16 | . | TGCGCCAGCAGCCAAGTTCGCGGGGGCGCCCAAGAGACCCAGTACTTC | CASSQVRGGAQETQYF
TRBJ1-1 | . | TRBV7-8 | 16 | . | TGTGCCAGCAGCCTGGCGGGGACCGTGGCGGGCACTGAAGCTTTCTTT | CASSLAGTVAGTEAFF
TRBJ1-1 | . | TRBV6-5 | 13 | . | TGTGCCAGCAGTATAACAGTTACTCATGAAGCTTTCTTT | CASSITVTHEAFF
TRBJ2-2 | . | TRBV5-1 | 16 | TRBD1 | TGCGCCAGCAGCTCGGGGGACAGGGGAATCACCGGGGAGCTGTTTTTT | CASSSGDRGITGELFF
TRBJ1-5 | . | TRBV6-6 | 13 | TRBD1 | TGTGCCAGCAGGGACAGGTCAGGGCAGCCCCAGCATTTT | CASRDRSGQPQHF
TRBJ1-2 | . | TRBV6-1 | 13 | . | TGTGCCAGCAGTGAACTGGGGGGTGGTGGCTACACCTTC | CASSELGGGGYTF
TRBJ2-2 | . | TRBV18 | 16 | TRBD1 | TGTGCCAGCTCACCGTGGACAGGAGGGAACACCGGGGAGCTGTTTTTT | CASSPWTGGNTGELFF
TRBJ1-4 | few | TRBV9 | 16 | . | TGTGCCAGCAGCGTAACTAACGCTGGAACTAATGAAAAACTGTTTTTT | CASSVTNAGTNEKLFF
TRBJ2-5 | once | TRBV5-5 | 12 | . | TGTGCCAGCAGCTTCGCCAGGGAGACCCAGTACTTC | CASSFARETQYF
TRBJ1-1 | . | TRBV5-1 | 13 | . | TGCGCCAGCACCGAAGGACAGAACACTGAAGCTTTCTTT | CASTEGQNTEAFF
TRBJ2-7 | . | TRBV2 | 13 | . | TGTGCCAGCAGTCGGGCAGGGGACTACGAGCGGTACTTC | CASSRAGDYERYF
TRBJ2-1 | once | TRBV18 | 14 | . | TGTGCCAGCTCACTCAAGCCTACCTACAATGAGCAGTTCTTC | CASSLKPTYNEQFF
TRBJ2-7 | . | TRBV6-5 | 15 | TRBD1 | TGTGCCAGCAGGTTGGACAGGGGCATCTCCTACGAGCAGTACTTC | CASRLDRGISYEQYF
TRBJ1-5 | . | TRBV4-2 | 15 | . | TGTGCCAGCAGTTTCAATGTGGGGGGTGCTCAGCCCCAGCATTTT | CASSFNVGGAQPQHF
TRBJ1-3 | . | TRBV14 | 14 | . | TGTGCCAGCAGCCAAATCGGGATTGGAAACACCATATATTTT | CASSQIGIGNTIYF
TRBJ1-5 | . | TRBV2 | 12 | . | TGTGCCAGCAGTACACAGTCTCAGCCCCAGCATTTT | CASSTQSQPQHF
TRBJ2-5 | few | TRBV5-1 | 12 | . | TGCGCCAGCAGCCCCCACGGGGAGACCCAGTACTTC | CASSPHGETQYF
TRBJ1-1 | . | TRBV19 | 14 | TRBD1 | TGTGCCAGTAGTATAGATGGACAGGGCGGGGAAGCTTTCTTT | CASSIDGQGGEAFF
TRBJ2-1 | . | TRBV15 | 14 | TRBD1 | TGTGCCACCAGCAGAACGACAGGGACGAATGAGCAGTTCTTC | CATSRTTGTNEQFF
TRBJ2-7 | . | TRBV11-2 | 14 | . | TGTGCCAGCAGCTCCATTCGGGAGTCCTACGAGCAGTACTTC | CASSSIRESYEQYF
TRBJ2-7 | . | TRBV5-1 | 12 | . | TGCGCCAGCAGCGGGACATCTTACGAGCAGTACTTC | CASSGTSYEQYF
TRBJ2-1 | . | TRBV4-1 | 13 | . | TGCGCCAGCAGCCAAGATCCAGATACCGAGCAGTTCTTC | CASSQDPDTEQFF
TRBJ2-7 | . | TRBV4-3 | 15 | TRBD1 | TGCGCCAGCAGCCAAGGACAGGGTATCTCCTACGAGCAGTACTTC | CASSQGQGISYEQYF
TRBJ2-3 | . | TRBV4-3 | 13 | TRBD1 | TGCGCCAGCAGCCATGACAGGGAGGATACGCAGTATTTT | CASSHDREDTQYF
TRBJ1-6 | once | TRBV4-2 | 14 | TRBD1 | TGTGCCAGCAGCCTCGGACAGGGAGGATCACCCCTCCACTTT | CASSLGQGGSPLHF
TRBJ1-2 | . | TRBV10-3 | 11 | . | TGTGCCACCACAGATAACTATGGCTACACCTTC | CATTDNYGYTF
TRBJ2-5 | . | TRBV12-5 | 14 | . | TGTGCTAGTGGTTTGGGATCAACTCAAGAGACCCAGTACTTC | CASGLGSTQETQYF
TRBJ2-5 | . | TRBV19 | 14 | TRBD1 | TGTGCCAGTAGTACGAACAGGGGAACAGAGACCCAGTACTTC | CASSTNRGTETQYF
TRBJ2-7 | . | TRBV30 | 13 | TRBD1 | TGTGCCTGGAATGGACAGGCACGCGACGAGCAGTACTTC | CAWNGQARDEQYF